A selection of T cell receptor beta chains follows, all from one sample in a study of vaccination and CD4 T cells after COVID-19. These receptors' antigens are unknown. MiXCR, applied by TCRdb to the PCR reads, yields one record per CDR3 protein. The repertoire includes thousands of distinct CDR3 sequences, roughly 25% of them detected once, and approximately 30% sits in the top ten. Sequencing was performed on CD4+ T cells from blood, cultured in vitro. These receptors all stem from a human donor in good health. Both conserved end residues are trimmed from each CDR3. A D gene is named only where the DNA matches it firmly.

V: TRBV10-3
J: TRBJ1-1
D: TRBD1
CDR3: AIGQGVITEAF

V: TRBV11-1
J: TRBJ2-1
D: TRBD2
CDR3: ASSQGLAGGSEQF

V: TRBV2
J: TRBJ2-3
D: .
CDR3: ASSTTPDTQY

V: TRBV6-1
J: TRBJ2-2
D: .
CDR3: ASSEAVWGALGTGELF

V: TRBV11-2
J: TRBJ2-1
D: TRBD1
CDR3: ASSLRGDSSYNEQF

V: TRBV11-1
J: TRBJ2-3
D: .
CDR3: ASSREFSALDTQY

V: TRBV29-1
J: TRBJ2-5
D: .
CDR3: SVGLGGETQY

V: TRBV11-2
J: TRBJ1-2
D: TRBD1
CDR3: ASSLERTGGRGYT

V: TRBV29-1
J: TRBJ2-3
D: .
CDR3: SVEFTDTQY

V: TRBV11-2
J: TRBJ2-2
D: .
CDR3: ASSFDTNTGELF

V: TRBV10-1
J: TRBJ2-7
D: .
CDR3: ASIYRTVLTYEQY

V: TRBV6-5
J: TRBJ2-2
D: TRBD1
CDR3: ASSYSGQSTGELF

V: TRBV5-1
J: TRBJ2-1
D: TRBD2
CDR3: ASSWSGGANNGQF

V: TRBV10-3
J: TRBJ2-3
D: TRBD1
CDR3: AISIPGTGGYGDTQY

V: TRBV7-9
J: TRBJ2-5
D: .
CDR3: ASSPQGGTKETQY

V: TRBV18
J: TRBJ2-5
D: TRBD1
CDR3: ASSPGQGETQY

V: TRBV30
J: TRBJ2-7
D: .
CDR3: AWSPWGSDAYEQY

V: TRBV10-2
J: TRBJ1-2
D: .
CDR3: ASSESSGVYGYT

V: TRBV4-2
J: TRBJ1-6
D: .
CDR3: ASSQDWDSGNSPLH

V: TRBV6-1
J: TRBJ1-1
D: TRBD1
CDR3: ASSPGTGSVAF

V: TRBV6-1
J: TRBJ1-1
D: TRBD1
CDR3: ASSGRGPNTEAF

V: TRBV6-2/TRBV6-3
J: TRBJ2-3
D: TRBD2
CDR3: ASSYGTSGVVDTQY

V: TRBV6-1
J: TRBJ2-7
D: .
CDR3: ASSPMVGSKEQY

V: TRBV27
J: TRBJ2-1
D: .
CDR3: ASSYYPQLREQF

V: TRBV6-1
J: TRBJ1-1
D: TRBD1
CDR3: ASRTGSGAF

V: TRBV6-1
J: TRBJ1-2
D: .
CDR3: ASREGFYGYT

V: TRBV19
J: TRBJ1-5
D: TRBD1
CDR3: ASSMTGINQPQH

V: TRBV5-1
J: TRBJ1-1
D: .
CDR3: ASSLSGRTEAF

V: TRBV7-2
J: TRBJ2-5
D: .
CDR3: ASSLALAETQY

V: TRBV9
J: TRBJ1-5
D: TRBD1
CDR3: ASSPGTVNQPQH